The 32 T cell receptor beta chains below come from one sample, sequenced in a study of post-analysis software for immune sequencing data. No antigen has been assigned to these receptors. Whole-study results and caveats: Roughly five TRBV segments were significantly more frequent in patients than in controls. TRBV5-6, TRBV5-1 and TRBV20-1 were among these segments.

Unique molecular identifiers featured in each of the TCR beta cDNA libraries. From the PCR reads, TCRdb called clonotypes with MiXCR, one entry per CDR3 protein. The sample has more than 450,000 distinct CDR3 sequences, 34% seen once. The sequenced sample was blood. Receptors were obtained from a girl aged 2-17 years with multiple sclerosis.

The table lists this clonotype with a count of one. CDR3: CSALGGQTNTEAFF. CDR3 nucleotides: TGCAGTGCCCTAGGGGGACAGACGAACACTGAAGCTTTCTTT. This chain links TRBV20-1 with TRBJ1-1; 7 bases match TRBD1. CDR1 DFQATT and CDR2 SNEGSKA come from the germline V gene (reference sequence). J lost 1 base, V lost 6 bases, and 8 bases had no gene match. The CDR3 covers 14 residues.

This clonotype appeared once. Relative to the germline gene, one junction end is altered; a read error may explain this. This chain joins TRBV29-1 and TRBJ2-5; D remains unclear. Germline CDR1 and CDR2: SQVTM and ANQGSEA. This CDR3 region has 12 residues. The CDR3 bases are TGCAGCGCTGAACAGAGTCGAGAGACCCAGTACTTC. Translated: CSAEQSRETQYF. Supplemented by reference TRBV29-1 and TRBJ2-5, the full variable domain reads SAVISQKPSRDICQRGTSLTIQCQVDSQVTMMFWYRQQPGQSLTLIATANQGSEATYESGFVIDKFPISRPNLTFSTLTVSNMSPEDSSIYLCSAEQSRETQYFGPGTRLLVL.

The chain recombines TRBV15 with TRBJ1-5; 8 positions agree with TRBD1. The CDR3 contains 15 residues. Trimming removed 3 bases from V and 6 bases from J; junction bases left unmatched: 7. Germline-derived CDR1 and CDR2 are LNHNV and YYDKDF (reference sequence). The chain's CDR3 is CATSRDRVSGQPQHF. The CDR3 nucleotides are TGTGCCACCAGCAGGGACAGGGTGTCAGGTCAGCCCCAGCATTTT.

This clonotype has more than one count but fewer than ten. The rearrangement joins TRBV5-6 to TRBJ2-1; 9 bases line up with TRBD1. The trim removed 4 bases at V and 8 bases at J, leaving 4 bases unmatched. The CDR3 is 13 amino acids. CDR1 is SGHDT and CDR2 is YYEEEE in the germline V gene. CDR3 amino acids: CASSRDRADEQFF. The CDR3 DNA reads as TGTGCCAGCAGCCGGGACAGGGCGGATGAGCAGTTCTTC.

This clonotype was counted a few times. CDR3 protein: CASSLGLGSETQYF. The CDR3 nucleotides are TGCGCCAGCAGCTTAGGTCTGGGTAGCGAGACCCAGTACTTC. The V and J genes are TRBV5-1 and TRBJ2-5; D ambiguous. Trimming left V 2 bases short and J 5 bases short, with 13 bases between. The CDR3 spans 14 residues. Germline CDR1 SGHRS, CDR2 YFSETQ.

This clonotype was observed a few times. The V and J genes are TRBV11-2 and TRBJ2-3, with D tentatively TRBD1 or TRBD2 (5 bases each). CDR1 is SGHAT, CDR2 FQNNGV, per germline. The V end lost 5 bases, the J end lost 0 bases, and 15 bases lay between the germline ends. The CDR3 is 16 amino acids. CDR3 protein: CASSLGVSASTDTQYF. The CDR3 DNA sequence: TGTGCCAGCAGCCTGGGGGTATCGGCTAGCACAGATACGCAGTATTTT.

The J gene is TRBJ1-1, the V gene TRBV7-9; no clear D. The V and J ends lost 2 bases and 7 bases respectively, with 11 bases between them. CDR1 SEHNR and CDR2 FQNEAQ come from the germline V gene (reference sequence). The CDR3 runs 13 residues. CDR3 DNA sequence: TGTGCCAGCAGCTTACCAATGAGTCTTGAAGCTTTCTTT. Residues: CASSLPMSLEAFF.

This clonotype showed up just a few times. The genes are TRBV6-1 and TRBJ2-3, with D hard to call. The germline V and J ends were trimmed by 7 bases and 4 bases, with 12 bases remaining between them. The CDR3 is 13 amino acids. Germline CDR1 MNHNS, CDR2 SASEGT. CDR3 region: CASKVGVADTQYF. DNA for the CDR3: TGTGCCAGCAAGGTTGGAGTGGCAGATACGCAGTATTTT.

This clonotype appeared a few times. The chain combines TRBV7-2 with TRBJ1-4, with 7 bases matching TRBD1. Germline loops: CDR1 SGHTA, CDR2 FQGNSA. V was clipped by 3 bases and J by 5 bases; unmatched bases: 0. The length of the CDR3 is 13 residues. DNA of the CDR3: TGTGCCAGCAGCTTGGGACAGAATGAAAAACTGTTTTTT. It is translated as CASSLGQNEKLFF.

This clonotype occurred once. The chain combines TRBV12-3 or TRBV12-4 with TRBJ2-7; no clear D gene. V was pared by 1 base and J by 3 bases, with 7 bases between. The CDR3 has 13 amino acids. Written as DNA, the CDR3 is TGTGCCAGCAGTTTAGGACACCGCTACGAGCAGTACTTC. Translating it yields CASSLGHRYEQYF.

This clonotype showed up just a few times. The chain recombines TRBV5-4 with TRBJ2-1, with no clear D. Deletions cut 3 bases from V and 0 bases from J, with 19 bases between. Per the germline V gene, CDR1 is SGHNT and CDR2 is YYREEE (reference sequence). There are 18 residues in the CDR3. The CDR3 DNA reads TGTGCCAGCAGCTCACCCCGGGCAGGCCTTAGCTCCTACAATGAGCAGTTCTTC. Translation: CASSSPRAGLSSYNEQFF.

This clonotype has only one observation. The chain joins TRBV19 to TRBJ2-7; no clear D. Trimming shortened V by 7 bases and J by 4 bases, and 14 bases separated the two germline ends. The germline CDR1 and CDR2 sequences are LNHDA and SQIVND (reference sequence). This CDR3 has 13 residues. The CDR3 DNA follows: TGTGCCAGTACCTCTGGGCCGAATTACGAGCAGTACTTC. This gives the protein CASTSGPNYEQYF.

This clonotype was counted a few times. The genes are TRBV29-1 and TRBJ1-2; D uncertain. Germline V gene data show CDR1 as SQVTM and CDR2 as ANQGSEA. V was shortened by 0 bases and J by 4 bases, with 12 bases between the two germline ends. CDR3 length: 14 residues. The CDR3 DNA sequence: TGCAGCGTTGAAGAAAGATATCAGCTCTATGGCTACACCTTC. Its protein is CSVEERYQLYGYTF. Filled out from reference TRBV29-1 and TRBJ1-2, the complete variable domain reads SAVISQKPSRDICQRGTSLTIQCQVDSQVTMMFWYRQQPGQSLTLIATANQGSEATYESGFVIDKFPISRPNLTFSTLTVSNMSPEDSSIYLCSVEERYQLYGYTFGSGTRLTVV.

This clonotype occurred a few times. This chain links TRBV6-1 with TRBJ2-1; D is possibly TRBD2 (6 bases). V lost 0 bases and J 9 bases, leaving 9 bases between the germline ends. Germline CDR1 is MNHNS and CDR2 is SASEGT. This CDR3 is 13 amino acids long. The CDR3 DNA follows: TGTGCCAGCAGTGAAGCGGGCGGGGTTGAGCAGTTCTTC. Its translation: CASSEAGGVEQFF.

Only a few counts were recorded for this clonotype. The V gene is TRBV12-3 or TRBV12-4, the J gene TRBJ2-1, with 13 bases that match TRBD2. This CDR3 has 14 residues. The V segment lost 5 bases and the J segment 9 bases; nucleotides outside the gene matches: 4. CDR3 residues: CASSTRLAGGEQFF. CDR3 coding DNA: TGTGCCAGCAGTACACGACTAGCGGGGGGTGAGCAGTTCTTC.

Remarks on this clonotype: Relative to the germline gene, one junction end is altered; a read error may explain this. The J gene is TRBJ2-7, the V gene TRBV7-4; 7 bases are a match to TRBD1. Germline V gene lookup returns CDR1 SGHVT and CDR2 SQSDAQ. This CDR3 has 16 amino acids. Here the CDR3 DNA reads TGTACCAGTAGCTTAGCGCCCGAGGACAGGCCCTACGAGCAGTACTTC. Translation: CTSSLAPEDRPYEQYF.

The CDR3 here is CASSPGTSGGAPQRYF. The CDR3, as DNA: TGTGCCAGCAGCCCTGGGACTAGCGGGGGGGCTCCCCAGCGGTACTTC. The V call is TRBV3-1, the J call TRBJ2-7; 16 positions match TRBD2. This CDR3 is 16 amino acids long. Germline assignment: CDR1 LGHDT and CDR2 YNNKEL (reference sequence). With 4 bases clipped from V and 12 bases from J, the junction kept 12 bases outside the gene matches.

This sequence joins TRBV20-1 and TRBJ1-1; possible D gene TRBD1, 6 bases. The germline V and J ends were trimmed by 1 base and 0 bases, with 9 bases remaining between them. Germline lookup yields CDR1 DFQATT and CDR2 SNEGSKA (reference sequence). This CDR3 contains 14 residues. The CDR3 sequence: CSARGGALNTEAFF. The CDR3 nucleotides are TGCAGTGCTAGAGGGGGGGCCCTGAACACTGAAGCTTTCTTT.

This chain links TRBV20-1 with TRBJ1-1, with TRBD1 matching over 10 bases. Per germline, CDR1 DFQATT and CDR2 SNEGSKA (reference sequence). V gave up 3 bases and J gave up 3 bases; unmatched junction bases: 4. The CDR3 has 14 residues. DNA of the CDR3: TGCAGTGCTAGCCAAGGGACAGGGGACACTGAAGCTTTCTTT. Amino acid sequence: CSASQGTGDTEAFF.

The CDR3 region is CASSPNRLAGTDTQYF. CDR3 bases: TGTGCCAGCAGCCCTAACCGACTAGCGGGCACAGATACGCAGTATTTT. This chain connects TRBV7-8 to TRBJ2-3, with TRBD2 matching 9 bases. There are 16 residues in the CDR3. V lost 5 bases to trimming and J lost 1 base; unmatched junction nucleotides: 7. Germline V lookup: CDR1 SGHVS, CDR2 FQNEAQ.

The chain couples TRBV14 to TRBJ2-2; D is tentatively TRBD1 or TRBD2 (5 bases each). V dropped 0 bases and J dropped 4 bases, with 6 bases sitting between them. This CDR3 is built from 14 residues. The germline V gene encodes CDR1 SGHDN and CDR2 FVKESK. CDR3 amino acids: CASSQERGTGELFF. CDR3 coding DNA: TGTGCCAGCAGCCAAGAGAGGGGCACCGGGGAGCTGTTTTTT. Full variable domain (remainder filled in from reference TRBV14 and TRBJ2-2): EAGVTQFPSHSVIEKGQTVTLRCDPISGHDNLYWYRRVMGKEIKFLLHFVKESKQDESGMPNNRFLAERTGGTYSTLKVQPAELEDSGVYFCASSQERGTGELFFGEGSRLTVL.

The J gene is TRBJ1-4, the V gene TRBV5-5; D gene unclear. Trimming took off 2 bases at V and 1 base at J, with 6 bases between the two ends. The CDR3 totals 14 residues. The germline V gene encodes CDR1 SGHKS and CDR2 YYEKEE (reference sequence). CDR3 residues: CASSFSLTNEKLFF. In DNA form, the CDR3 reads TGTGCCAGCAGCTTTTCGCTAACTAATGAAAAACTGTTTTTT.

The V and J genes are TRBV29-1 and TRBJ2-1; maybe TRBD1 (5 bases). This CDR3 is built from 15 residues. CDR1 is SQVTM and CDR2 is ANQGSEA in the germline V gene. The ends were cut back, 8 bases at V and 5 bases at J, with 22 bases in the middle. In nucleotides, the CDR3 is TGCAGCTCCTTTTGGGGCATAGGTGGGGACAATGAGCAGTTCTTC. Protein: CSSFWGIGGDNEQFF.

DNA of the CDR3: TGTGCCAGCAGCGTAGTAGCGGCTAGTGGCTACACCTTC. As protein: CASSVVAASGYTF. This chain uses TRBV9 with TRBJ1-2; D call uncertain. This CDR3 contains 13 residues. Germline V gene sequence: CDR1 SGDLS, CDR2 YYNGEE. V lost 0 bases and J lost 7, with 10 bases in between.

CDR3 sequence reads: CASSLPRQDRTEAFF. DNA for the CDR3: TGTGCCAGCAGTCTGCCTCGACAGGACAGGACTGAAGCTTTCTTT. The rearrangement uses TRBV12-3 or TRBV12-4 and TRBJ1-1; TRBD1 agrees at 7 bases. V gave up 5 bases and J gave up 5 bases; unmatched junction bases: 11. The CDR3 is 15 amino acids.

This clonotype was found a few times. The J gene is TRBJ2-1, the V gene TRBV6-6; TRBD1 matches 10 bases. CDR1 and CDR2 (germline): MNHNY, SVGAGI (reference sequence). CDR3 size: 15 residues. V dropped 4 bases and J dropped 8; count of bases not matched to a gene: 8. The CDR3 DNA is TGTGCCAGCAGTTCAACCGGGACAGGGGAGGATGAGCAGTTCTTC. This codes for CASSSTGTGEDEQFF.

The CDR3 loop reads CASSLMGQLEETQYF. The CDR3 DNA sequence: TGTGCCAGCAGCTTGATGGGACAGTTAGAGGAGACCCAGTACTTC. J is TRBJ2-5 and V is TRBV5-5; 7 nucleotides align to TRBD1. CDR1 is SGHKS, CDR2 YYEKEE, per germline (reference sequence). There are 15 residues in the CDR3. V lost 1 base to trimming and J lost 5 bases; unmatched junction nucleotides: 8.

A few counts support this clonotype. The chain carries TRBV12-3 or TRBV12-4 and TRBJ1-2; the D gene is possibly TRBD1 (5 bases). V gave up 6 bases and J gave up 0 bases, with 17 bases separating them. The CDR3 runs to 16 residues. CDR3 amino acids: CASRSMKGQSNYGYTF. CDR3 bases: TGTGCCAGCAGGTCGATGAAAGGACAATCTAACTATGGCTACACCTTC.

This clonotype has a handful of counts. V gene TRBV5-1 combines with J gene TRBJ1-2; D unclear. The CDR3 totals 13 residues. The ends were cut back, 0 bases at V and 3 bases at J, with 6 bases in the middle. CDR1 is SGHRS, CDR2 YFSETQ, per germline. The CDR3 coding sequence is TGCGCCAGCAGCTTGGAGCAGGACTATGGCTACACCTTC. This encodes CASSLEQDYGYTF. Variable domain in full (rest from reference TRBV5-1 and TRBJ1-2): KAGVTQTPRYLIKTRGQQVTLSCSPISGHRSVSWYQQTPGQGLQFLFEYFSETQRNKGNFPGRFSGRQFSNSRSEMNVSTLELGDSALYLCASSLEQDYGYTFGSGTRLTVV.

The genes are TRBV7-9 and TRBJ2-3, with TRBD2 matching over 8 bases. Germline loops: CDR1 SEHNR, CDR2 FQNEAQ (reference sequence). The trim removed 8 bases at V and 4 bases at J, leaving 20 bases unmatched. This CDR3 has 18 amino acids. This chain's CDR3 is CASAGSERGWQGADTQYF. The CDR3 coding sequence is TGTGCCAGCGCTGGTTCGGAGCGGGGGTGGCAGGGAGCAGATACGCAGTATTTT.

The chain uses TRBV6-5 and TRBJ2-2, with 8 bases matching TRBD1. CDR1 and CDR2 from the germline V gene are MNHEY and SVGAGI. The CDR3 spans 15 residues. The junction had 7 bases not matched to a gene; V was cut back by 5 bases and J by 5 bases. The CDR3 spells CASSEPGGTTGELFF. The CDR3 nucleotides read TGTGCCAGCAGTGAACCAGGGGGCACGACCGGGGAGCTGTTTTTT.

This clonotype was recorded a few times. The chain joins TRBV12-3 or TRBV12-4 to TRBJ1-5; 7 nucleotides line up with TRBD1. V was pared by 6 bases and J by 2 bases, with 7 bases of the junction left unmatched. The CDR3 spans 15 residues. The CDR3 here is CASSRTGDRNQPQHF. CDR3 nucleotide sequence: TGTGCCAGCAGCCGAACAGGGGACCGCAATCAGCCCCAGCATTTT.